Listed below are T cell receptor beta chains from one sample, sequenced in a study of T cells in Graves' hyperthyroidism and ophthalmopathy. TCRdb reprocessed the multiplex PCR reads via MiXCR and lists one record per CDR3 protein. The sample contains fewer than 750,000 distinct CDR3 sequences, just over 45% of which appear only once. The sample consisted of peripheral blood or thyroid tissue (not recorded which). All receptors derive from a woman aged 18-29 years with Graves' hyperthyroidism. Both conserved end residues are part of each CDR3. Fields, in order: D gene, CDR3 length, clone size, V gene, J gene, CDR3 DNA, CDR3 protein. A D gene is named only where the DNA matches it firmly. Some rows have no size entry. The others give once, few or many, or a class for an expanded clone.

D gene: NA
CDR3 length: 16
clone size: NA
V gene: TRBV7-8
J gene: TRBJ1-5
CDR3 DNA: TGTGCCAGCAGCTTAAGAGTAGCGGCCTACAATCAGCCCCAGCATTTT
CDR3 protein: CASSLRVAAYNQPQHF

D gene: NA
CDR3 length: 16
clone size: many
V gene: TRBV9
J gene: TRBJ1-2
CDR3 DNA: TGTGCCAGCAGCGTAGGAGGGGATCGAGCTAACTATGGCTACACCTTC
CDR3 protein: CASSVGGDRANYGYTF

D gene: TRBD2
CDR3 length: 13
clone size: NA
V gene: TRBV10-2
J gene: TRBJ2-7
CDR3 DNA: TGCGCCAGCACGACTAGCGGGAGATACGAGCAGTACTTC
CDR3 protein: CASTTSGRYEQYF

D gene: NA
CDR3 length: 12
clone size: many
V gene: TRBV19
J gene: TRBJ1-2
CDR3 DNA: TGTGCCAGTAGTGGGGCTAACTATGGCTACACCTTC
CDR3 protein: CASSGANYGYTF

D gene: TRBD2
CDR3 length: 14
clone size: many
V gene: TRBV6-6
J gene: TRBJ2-7
CDR3 DNA: TGTGCCAGCAGTACGAGCGGGAGGATCCACGAGCAGTACTTC
CDR3 protein: CASSTSGRIHEQYF

D gene: TRBD1
CDR3 length: 13
clone size: NA
V gene: TRBV29-1
J gene: TRBJ1-5
CDR3 DNA: TGCAGCGCTAGACAGGGTCTCGGCCAGCCCCAGCATTTT
CDR3 protein: CSARQGLGQPQHF

D gene: NA
CDR3 length: 11
clone size: NA
V gene: TRBV29-1
J gene: TRBJ1-2
CDR3 DNA: TGCAGCTTAGATGAGTACTATGGCTACACCTTC
CDR3 protein: CSLDEYYGYTF

D gene: NA
CDR3 length: 14
clone size: NA
V gene: TRBV5-1
J gene: TRBJ1-5
CDR3 DNA: TGCGCCAGCAGCTTGGTGGGCGGGAGTCAGCCCCAGCATTTT
CDR3 protein: CASSLVGGSQPQHF

D gene: NA
CDR3 length: 14
clone size: NA
V gene: TRBV7-6
J gene: TRBJ2-7
CDR3 DNA: TGTGCCAGCAGCTTAGTGGAGGGGACCTACGGGCAGTACTTC
CDR3 protein: CASSLVEGTYGQYF

D gene: NA
CDR3 length: 12
clone size: many
V gene: TRBV11-3
J gene: TRBJ2-7
CDR3 DNA: TGTGCCAGCAGCTTAGGGGGTCTCGAGCAGTACTTC
CDR3 protein: CASSLGGLEQYF

D gene: NA
CDR3 length: 15
clone size: NA
V gene: TRBV7-2
J gene: TRBJ2-7
CDR3 DNA: TGTGCCAGCAGCTTAGTGGCATCATACAGGGACGAGCAGTACTTC
CDR3 protein: CASSLVASYRDEQYF

D gene: NA
CDR3 length: 13
clone size: many
V gene: TRBV12-3/TRBV12-4
J gene: TRBJ2-7
CDR3 DNA: TGTGCCAGCACTAAGACTGCAGTCTACGAGCAGTACTTC
CDR3 protein: CASTKTAVYEQYF

D gene: NA
CDR3 length: 14
clone size: many
V gene: TRBV7-2
J gene: TRBJ2-7
CDR3 DNA: TGTGCCAGCAGCTTAAAAGGGCAAATTTACGAGCAGTACTTC
CDR3 protein: CASSLKGQIYEQYF

D gene: NA
CDR3 length: 14
clone size: NA
V gene: TRBV5-5
J gene: TRBJ1-4
CDR3 DNA: TGTGCCTGCAGCTTGGGACAAAATAATGAAAAACTGTTTTTT
CDR3 protein: CACSLGQNNEKLFF

D gene: TRBD2
CDR3 length: 15
clone size: NA
V gene: TRBV24-1
J gene: TRBJ2-1
CDR3 DNA: TGTGCCACCAGTGAGTTAGCGGGAGGCTACAATGAGCAGTTCTTC
CDR3 protein: CATSELAGGYNEQFF

D gene: NA
CDR3 length: 15
clone size: few
V gene: TRBV9
J gene: TRBJ1-1
CDR3 DNA: TGTGCCAGCAGCCCTCCGAGGAGTCAGACCTCTGAAGCTTTCTTT
CDR3 protein: CASSPPRSQTSEAFF

D gene: TRBD1
CDR3 length: 15
clone size: NA
V gene: TRBV14
J gene: TRBJ2-7
CDR3 DNA: TGTGCCAGCAGCTACTGGGACAGGGGGCTCTACGAGCAGTACTTC
CDR3 protein: CASSYWDRGLYEQYF

D gene: TRBD1
CDR3 length: 15
clone size: NA
V gene: TRBV6-5
J gene: TRBJ2-7
CDR3 DNA: TGTGCCATCAGTTACGGGGCAGGGGGCGTCTACGAGCAGTACTTC
CDR3 protein: CAISYGAGGVYEQYF

D gene: NA
CDR3 length: 14
clone size: NA
V gene: TRBV10-3
J gene: TRBJ2-6
CDR3 DNA: TGTGCCATCAGTCCCCAGGCGGAAGCCAACGTCCTGACTTTC
CDR3 protein: CAISPQAEANVLTF

D gene: TRBD1
CDR3 length: 16
clone size: NA
V gene: TRBV24-1
J gene: TRBJ1-4
CDR3 DNA: TGTGCCACCAGTGCTAGCAGGGGGCTTAGTAATGAAAAACTGTTTTTT
CDR3 protein: CATSASRGLSNEKLFF

D gene: TRBD2
CDR3 length: 17
clone size: many
V gene: TRBV10-3
J gene: TRBJ2-5
CDR3 DNA: TGTGCCATCAGACCCGGGACTAGCGGAGCCCTACAAGAGACCCAGTACTTC
CDR3 protein: CAIRPGTSGALQETQYF

D gene: NA
CDR3 length: 12
clone size: many
V gene: TRBV7-9
J gene: TRBJ2-5
CDR3 DNA: TGTGCCAGCAGGGGGTCACCAGAGACCCAGTACTTC
CDR3 protein: CASRGSPETQYF

D gene: NA
CDR3 length: 15
clone size: NA
V gene: TRBV2
J gene: TRBJ2-3
CDR3 DNA: TGTGCCAGCATTCGAGGGGGGTTGGACGGAGATACGCAGTATTTT
CDR3 protein: CASIRGGLDGDTQYF

D gene: NA
CDR3 length: 11
clone size: few
V gene: TRBV29-1
J gene: TRBJ2-7
CDR3 DNA: TGCAGCGTTGAGGGCGTGGAGAAGCAGTACTTC
CDR3 protein: CSVEGVEKQYF

D gene: NA
CDR3 length: 13
clone size: NA
V gene: TRBV15
J gene: TRBJ1-2
CDR3 DNA: TGTGCCACCAGCACCCGGGGCCACTATGGCTACACCTTC
CDR3 protein: CATSTRGHYGYTF

D gene: NA
CDR3 length: 12
clone size: NA
V gene: TRBV29-1
J gene: TRBJ2-7
CDR3 DNA: TGCAGCGTTGGGACATACTCCTACGAGCAGTACTTC
CDR3 protein: CSVGTYSYEQYF

D gene: NA
CDR3 length: 20
clone size: NA
V gene: TRBV2
J gene: TRBJ1-1
CDR3 DNA: TGTGCCAGCAGTGTGTATCCTCTTCGCAGCGGGACGCACGTCAACACTGAAGCTTTCTTT
CDR3 protein: CASSVYPLRSGTHVNTEAFF

D gene: NA
CDR3 length: 13
clone size: many
V gene: TRBV6-5
J gene: TRBJ1-4
CDR3 DNA: TGTGCCAGCAGTCCAGGGAATCGCGAAAAACTGTTTTTT
CDR3 protein: CASSPGNREKLFF

D gene: TRBD1
CDR3 length: 15
clone size: NA
V gene: TRBV29-1
J gene: TRBJ1-1
CDR3 DNA: TGCAGCAGTCTGGGACAGGGCGGACCGAACACTGAAGCTTTCTTT
CDR3 protein: CSSLGQGGPNTEAFF

D gene: TRBD2
CDR3 length: 15
clone size: few
V gene: TRBV2
J gene: TRBJ2-3
CDR3 DNA: TGTGCCAGCAGCACCGGGACTAGCGGTGGAGATACGCAGTATTTT
CDR3 protein: CASSTGTSGGDTQYF

D gene: TRBD1
CDR3 length: 12
clone size: NA
V gene: TRBV29-1
J gene: TRBJ1-1
CDR3 DNA: TGCAGCGTATTGGACAGGGGTACTGAAGCTTTCTTT
CDR3 protein: CSVLDRGTEAFF

D gene: NA
CDR3 length: 14
clone size: many
V gene: TRBV10-3
J gene: TRBJ2-7
CDR3 DNA: TGTGCCATCAGTGAGCGGGGGACAGCGTCCGAGCAGTACTTC
CDR3 protein: CAISERGTASEQYF

D gene: NA
CDR3 length: 13
clone size: many
V gene: TRBV12-5
J gene: TRBJ2-7
CDR3 DNA: TGTGCTAGTATCCAGACAGAGCCCTACGAGCAGTACTTC
CDR3 protein: CASIQTEPYEQYF

D gene: TRBD2
CDR3 length: 16
clone size: many
V gene: TRBV6-5
J gene: TRBJ2-2
CDR3 DNA: TGTGCCAGCAGCAGAAGCGGGAGGGCCTCGAACGGGGAGCTGTTTTTT
CDR3 protein: CASSRSGRASNGELFF

D gene: TRBD1
CDR3 length: 17
clone size: many
V gene: TRBV5-6
J gene: TRBJ1-2
CDR3 DNA: TGTGCCAGCAGCTTACCGGGACAGGGGGCGAGGGACTATGGCTACACCTTC
CDR3 protein: CASSLPGQGARDYGYTF

D gene: NA
CDR3 length: 12
clone size: NA
V gene: TRBV29-1
J gene: TRBJ1-2
CDR3 DNA: TGCAGTCCTAGAAGAAGCGCCCCCGGCTACACCTTC
CDR3 protein: CSPRRSAPGYTF

D gene: NA
CDR3 length: 16
clone size: NA
V gene: TRBV4-2
J gene: TRBJ2-7
CDR3 DNA: TGTGCCAGCAGCCAAGTTGCAAGGGTTGGCGCCTACGAGCAGTACTTC
CDR3 protein: CASSQVARVGAYEQYF

D gene: TRBD1
CDR3 length: 15
clone size: many
V gene: TRBV6-5
J gene: TRBJ1-5
CDR3 DNA: TGTGCCAGCATCCAACCGGGACAGAGCAATCAGCCCCAGCATTTT
CDR3 protein: CASIQPGQSNQPQHF

D gene: TRBD2
CDR3 length: 14
clone size: NA
V gene: TRBV2
J gene: TRBJ2-2
CDR3 DNA: TGTGCCAGCAGTGGAACCGGGGGGGCCGGGGAGCTGTTTTTT
CDR3 protein: CASSGTGGAGELFF

D gene: TRBD2
CDR3 length: 13
clone size: NA
V gene: TRBV29-1
J gene: TRBJ2-7
CDR3 DNA: TGCAGCGTAGAGACTAGCGGCCCGGACGAGCAGTACTTC
CDR3 protein: CSVETSGPDEQYF

D gene: TRBD1
CDR3 length: 18
clone size: NA
V gene: TRBV6-5
J gene: TRBJ2-1
CDR3 DNA: TGTGCCAGCAGTTATCGAGCCGCCGGGACAGGGGGGTCCAATGAGCAGTTCTTC
CDR3 protein: CASSYRAAGTGGSNEQFF

D gene: NA
CDR3 length: 14
clone size: NA
V gene: TRBV7-8
J gene: TRBJ1-5
CDR3 DNA: TGTGCCAGCAGCTTAGCGCTTCCCAATCAGCCCCAGCATTTT
CDR3 protein: CASSLALPNQPQHF

D gene: TRBD1
CDR3 length: 14
clone size: NA
V gene: TRBV12-5
J gene: TRBJ1-2
CDR3 DNA: TGTGCTAGTGCTGCGGACAGGGATGCCTATGGCTACACCTTC
CDR3 protein: CASAADRDAYGYTF

D gene: NA
CDR3 length: 11
clone size: many
V gene: TRBV20-1
J gene: TRBJ1-3
CDR3 DNA: TGCAGTGCAAAATCGGGGGACACCATATATTTT
CDR3 protein: CSAKSGDTIYF

D gene: TRBD1
CDR3 length: 13
clone size: NA
V gene: TRBV29-1
J gene: TRBJ1-3
CDR3 DNA: TGCAGCGTTCCGGACAGGGGGGGAGAGACCATATATTTT
CDR3 protein: CSVPDRGGETIYF

D gene: NA
CDR3 length: 14
clone size: few
V gene: TRBV3-1
J gene: TRBJ2-2
CDR3 DNA: TGTGCCAGCAGCCAAAGAAGCGGAACCGGGGAGCTGTTTTTT
CDR3 protein: CASSQRSGTGELFF

D gene: NA
CDR3 length: 11
clone size: many
V gene: TRBV2
J gene: TRBJ2-7
CDR3 DNA: TGTGCCAGCAGTGGACAATACGAGCAGTACTTC
CDR3 protein: CASSGQYEQYF

D gene: NA
CDR3 length: 15
clone size: many
V gene: TRBV6-1
J gene: TRBJ2-7
CDR3 DNA: TGTGCCAGCAGTGAATGGCTAGCAAGCTCCTACGAGCAGTACTTC
CDR3 protein: CASSEWLASSYEQYF

D gene: TRBD2
CDR3 length: 19
clone size: many
V gene: TRBV19
J gene: TRBJ2-2
CDR3 DNA: TGTGCCAGTAGCGACGGGACTAGCGGAGCATTAGATGACACCGGGGAGCTGTTTTTT
CDR3 protein: CASSDGTSGALDDTGELFF

D gene: NA
CDR3 length: 18
clone size: NA
V gene: TRBV18
J gene: TRBJ2-5
CDR3 DNA: TGTGCCAGCTCACCATTCCCCCTCGGGGACCGTGTTGAAGAGACCCAGTACTTC
CDR3 protein: CASSPFPLGDRVEETQYF

D gene: TRBD1
CDR3 length: 14
clone size: many
V gene: TRBV5-1
J gene: TRBJ1-1
CDR3 DNA: TGTGCCAGCAGTTTAGGACAGGGCGCTACTGAAGCTTTCTTT
CDR3 protein: CASSLGQGATEAFF

D gene: TRBD1
CDR3 length: 16
clone size: many
V gene: TRBV10-3
J gene: TRBJ2-2
CDR3 DNA: TGTGCCATCAGCAGCTTCAGGGGGCGCGTTCCCGGGGAGCTGTTTTTT
CDR3 protein: CAISSFRGRVPGELFF

D gene: NA
CDR3 length: 15
clone size: many
V gene: TRBV27
J gene: TRBJ1-5
CDR3 DNA: TGTGCCAGCAGTCCGCGGACAAGGAGCAATCAGCCCCAGCATTTT
CDR3 protein: CASSPRTRSNQPQHF

D gene: TRBD1
CDR3 length: 12
clone size: few
V gene: TRBV20-1
J gene: TRBJ2-1
CDR3 DNA: TGCAGTGCCACAGGGGACTACAATGAGCAGTTCTTC
CDR3 protein: CSATGDYNEQFF